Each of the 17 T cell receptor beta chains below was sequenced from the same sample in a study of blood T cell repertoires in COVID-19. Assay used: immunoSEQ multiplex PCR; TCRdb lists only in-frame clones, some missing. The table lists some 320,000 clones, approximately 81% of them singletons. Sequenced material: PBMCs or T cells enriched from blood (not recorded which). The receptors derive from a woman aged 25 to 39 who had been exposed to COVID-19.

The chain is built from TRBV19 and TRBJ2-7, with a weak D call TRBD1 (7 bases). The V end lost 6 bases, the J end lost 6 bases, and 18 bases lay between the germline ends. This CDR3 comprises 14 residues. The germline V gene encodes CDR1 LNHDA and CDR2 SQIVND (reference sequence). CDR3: CASSKTRQGREQYF. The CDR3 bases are TGTGCCAGTAGCAAGACTAGACAGGGACGCGAGCAGTACTTC.

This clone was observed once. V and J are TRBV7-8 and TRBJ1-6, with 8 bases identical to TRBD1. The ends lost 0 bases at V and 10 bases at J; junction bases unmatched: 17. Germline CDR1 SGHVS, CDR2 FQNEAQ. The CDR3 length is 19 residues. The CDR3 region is CASSLARSRTGLEGSPLHF. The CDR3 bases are TGTGCCAGCAGCTTAGCGAGGTCAAGGACAGGGCTCGAAGGGTCACCCCTCCACTTT.

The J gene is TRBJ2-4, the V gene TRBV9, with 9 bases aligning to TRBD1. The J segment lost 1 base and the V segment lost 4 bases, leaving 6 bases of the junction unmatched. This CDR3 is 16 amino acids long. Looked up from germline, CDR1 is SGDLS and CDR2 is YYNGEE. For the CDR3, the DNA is TGTGCCAGCAGCCCGACAGGGGGTCGGGCCAAAAACATTCAGTACTTC. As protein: CASSPTGGRAKNIQYF.

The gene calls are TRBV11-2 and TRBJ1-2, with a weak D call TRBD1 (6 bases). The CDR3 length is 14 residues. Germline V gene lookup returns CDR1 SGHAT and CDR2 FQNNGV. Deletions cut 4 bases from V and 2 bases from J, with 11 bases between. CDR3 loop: CASSSRDTNYGYTF. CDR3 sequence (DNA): TGTGCCAGCAGCTCCCGGGACACAAACTATGGCTACACCTTC. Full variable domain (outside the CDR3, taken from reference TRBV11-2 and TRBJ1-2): EAGVAQSPRYKIIEKRQSVAFWCNPISGHATLYWYQQILGQGPKLLIQFQNNGVVDDSQLPKDRFSAERLKGVDSTLKIQPAKLEDSAVYLCASSSRDTNYGYTFGSGTRLTVV.

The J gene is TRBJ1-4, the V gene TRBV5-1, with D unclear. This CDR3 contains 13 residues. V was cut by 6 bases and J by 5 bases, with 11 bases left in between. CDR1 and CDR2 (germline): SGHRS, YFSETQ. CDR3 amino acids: CASTWGVNEKLFF. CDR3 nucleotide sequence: TGCGCCAGCACCTGGGGAGTGAATGAAAAACTGTTTTTT.

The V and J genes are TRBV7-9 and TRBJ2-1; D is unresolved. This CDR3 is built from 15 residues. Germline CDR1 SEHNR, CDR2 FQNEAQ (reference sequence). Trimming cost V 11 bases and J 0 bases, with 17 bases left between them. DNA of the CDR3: TGTGCCGGCCCACCTGCGGATAGCTCCTACAATGAGCAGTTCTTC. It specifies CAGPPADSSYNEQFF.

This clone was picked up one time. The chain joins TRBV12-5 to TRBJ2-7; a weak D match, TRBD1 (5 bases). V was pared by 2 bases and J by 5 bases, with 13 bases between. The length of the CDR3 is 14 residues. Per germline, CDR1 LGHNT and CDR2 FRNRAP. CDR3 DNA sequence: TGTGCTAGTGGTTTGATTCAGGGTAAGAACGAGCAGTACTTC. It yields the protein CASGLIQGKNEQYF.

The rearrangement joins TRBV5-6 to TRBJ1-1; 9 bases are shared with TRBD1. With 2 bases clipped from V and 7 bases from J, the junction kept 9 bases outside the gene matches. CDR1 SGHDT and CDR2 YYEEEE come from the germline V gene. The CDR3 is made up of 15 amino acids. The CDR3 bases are TGTGCCAGCAGCTTCGTGGACAGGGGTAGAGGTGAAGCTTTCTTT. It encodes CASSFVDRGRGEAFF.

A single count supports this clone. In DNA, the CDR3 is TGTGCCAGCAGCCCTATGAGAGGGAGCAATCAGCCCCAGCATTTT. It yields the protein CASSPMRGSNQPQHF. This chain connects TRBV5-7 to TRBJ1-5; D is undetermined. TRBV5-7 carries the ORF label, with uncertain function. CDR3 length: 15 amino acids. The V and J ends lost 4 bases and 1 base respectively, with 12 bases between them.

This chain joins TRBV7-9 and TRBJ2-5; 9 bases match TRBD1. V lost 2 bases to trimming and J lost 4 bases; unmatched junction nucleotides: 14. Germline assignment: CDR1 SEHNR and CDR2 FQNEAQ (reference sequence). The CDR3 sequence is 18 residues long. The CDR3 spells CASSLYPLDRGKTETQYF. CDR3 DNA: TGTGCCAGCAGCTTATACCCCTTAGACAGGGGGAAAACAGAGACCCAGTACTTC.

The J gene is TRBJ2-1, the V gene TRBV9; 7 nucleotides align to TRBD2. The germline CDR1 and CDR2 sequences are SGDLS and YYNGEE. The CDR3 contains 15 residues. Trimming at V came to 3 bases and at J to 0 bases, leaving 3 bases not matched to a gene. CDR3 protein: CASSESGGSYNEQFF. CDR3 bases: TGTGCCAGCAGCGAGTCGGGGGGCTCCTACAATGAGCAGTTCTTC.

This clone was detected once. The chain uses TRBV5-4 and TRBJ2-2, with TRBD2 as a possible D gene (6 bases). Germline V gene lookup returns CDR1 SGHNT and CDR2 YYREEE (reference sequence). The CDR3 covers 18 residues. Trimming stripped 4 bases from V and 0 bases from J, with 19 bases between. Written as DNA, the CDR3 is TGTGCCAGCAGCCCAAAACAGAGGGGACTTTCGAACACCGGGGAGCTGTTTTTT. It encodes CASSPKQRGLSNTGELFF.

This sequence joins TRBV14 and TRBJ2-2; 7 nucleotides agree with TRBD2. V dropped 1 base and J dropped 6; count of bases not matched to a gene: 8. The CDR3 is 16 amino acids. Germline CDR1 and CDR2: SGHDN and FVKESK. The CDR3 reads CASSQVGGSRAGELFF. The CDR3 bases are TGTGCCAGCAGCCAAGTAGGCGGGAGTAGGGCCGGGGAGCTGTTTTTT.

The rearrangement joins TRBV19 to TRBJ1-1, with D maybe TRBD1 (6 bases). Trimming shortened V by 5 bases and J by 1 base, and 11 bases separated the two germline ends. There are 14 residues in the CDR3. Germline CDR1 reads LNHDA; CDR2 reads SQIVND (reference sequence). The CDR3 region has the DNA TGTGCCAGTAGTGTCCAGGGGCGGAACACTGAAGCTTTCTTT. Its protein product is CASSVQGRNTEAFF.

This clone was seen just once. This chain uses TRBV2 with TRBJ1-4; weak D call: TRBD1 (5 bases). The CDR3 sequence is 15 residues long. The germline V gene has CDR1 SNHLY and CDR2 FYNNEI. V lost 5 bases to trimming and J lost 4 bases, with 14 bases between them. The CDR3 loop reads CASSNPGPSNEKLFF. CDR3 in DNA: TGTGCCAGCAGTAACCCAGGGCCAAGTAATGAAAAACTGTTTTTT.

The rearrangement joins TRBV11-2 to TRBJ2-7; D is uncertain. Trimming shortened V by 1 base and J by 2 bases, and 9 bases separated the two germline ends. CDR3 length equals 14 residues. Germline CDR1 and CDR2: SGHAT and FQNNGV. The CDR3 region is CASSLAQSPYEQYF. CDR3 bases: TGTGCCAGCAGCTTAGCACAGTCTCCCTACGAGCAGTACTTC. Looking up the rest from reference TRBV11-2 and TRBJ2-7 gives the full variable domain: EAGVAQSPRYKIIEKRQSVAFWCNPISGHATLYWYQQILGQGPKLLIQFQNNGVVDDSQLPKDRFSAERLKGVDSTLKIQPAKLEDSAVYLCASSLAQSPYEQYFGPGTRLTVT.

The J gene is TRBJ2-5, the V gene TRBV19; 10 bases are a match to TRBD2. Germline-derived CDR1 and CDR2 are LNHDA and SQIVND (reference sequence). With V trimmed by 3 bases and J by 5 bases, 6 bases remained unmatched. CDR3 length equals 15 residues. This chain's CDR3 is CASSIYSSGSETQYF. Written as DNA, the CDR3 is TGTGCCAGTAGTATTTACTCTAGCGGGAGTGAGACCCAGTACTTC.